Listed here are 18 T cell receptor beta chains from one sample, sequenced in a study of cytomegalovirus exposure and HLA in healthy donors (dated by TCRdb to about 2017). The receptor library was made with the immunoSEQ multiplex PCR assay. A mixture of 60 forward primers for TCR Vbeta segments and 13 reverse primers for TCR Jbeta segments was used in the multiplex PCR. Sourced from immuneACCESS, this table was stored by TCRdb with only in-frame sequences that have V and J called. A share of the clones is absent; for the studies checked, an unresolved V gene accounts for under half, and the remainder has no known explanation. The sample table records approximately 110,000 clones; roughly 69% of these occur just once. The ten largest clones take up roughly 2.7% of the sample. Sequenced: PBMCs. These receptors came from a man aged 45 to 65 in good health and CMV-seropositive.

The chain uses TRBV9 and TRBJ2-3, with TRBD2 matching 12 bases. The germline V gene has CDR1 SGDLS and CDR2 YYNGEE. This CDR3 has 20 residues. With 4 bases clipped from V and 1 base from J, the junction kept 16 bases outside the gene matches. The chain's CDR3 is CASSFRGLAGGPPGTDTQYF. DNA of the CDR3: TGTGCCAGCAGCTTCCGAGGGCTAGCGGGGGGGCCTCCAGGCACAGATACGCAGTATTTT.

This clone showed up just once. The V call is TRBV4-2, the J call TRBJ2-5, with no clear D. This CDR3 has 14 amino acids. Trimming took 0 bases from V and 7 from J, leaving 12 bases between them. Germline V CDR1 and CDR2: LGHNA, YNFKEQ. The CDR3, as DNA: TGTGCCAGCAGCCAAGAGCGAGGAGATGGGACCCAGTACTTC. It encodes CASSQERGDGTQYF.

The rearrangement joins TRBV5-1 to TRBJ2-3, with 13 bases lining up with TRBD2. J lost 4 bases, V lost 0 bases, and 2 bases had no gene match. CDR1 SGHRS and CDR2 YFSETQ come from the germline V gene. The CDR3 is made up of 16 amino acids. CDR3 sequence (DNA): TGCGCCAGCAGCTTGGGACTAGCGGGGGGATCAGATACGCAGTATTTT. Residues: CASSLGLAGGSDTQYF. Together with reference TRBV5-1 and TRBJ2-3, the CDR3 gives the full variable domain: KAGVTQTPRYLIKTRGQQVTLSCSPISGHRSVSWYQQTPGQGLQFLFEYFSETQRNKGNFPGRFSGRQFSNSRSEMNVSTLELGDSALYLCASSLGLAGGSDTQYFGPGTRLTVL.

The V gene is TRBV5-1, the J gene TRBJ2-2, with no clear D. Deletions cut 8 bases from V and 2 bases from J, with 13 bases between. CDR1 is SGHRS, CDR2 YFSETQ, per germline. This CDR3 is built from 14 residues. CDR3 sequence reads: CASRPTANTGELFF. The CDR3 DNA reads as TGCGCCAGTCGACCGACTGCAAACACCGGGGAGCTGTTTTTT.

The rearrangement uses TRBV11-2 and TRBJ1-1; D is uncertain. Germline V gene sequence: CDR1 SGHAT, CDR2 FQNNGV. V dropped 5 bases and J dropped 0 bases, with 7 bases sitting between them. The CDR3 runs 13 residues. The chain's CDR3 is CASSPQVNTEAFF. The CDR3 bases are TGTGCCAGCAGCCCGCAGGTGAACACTGAAGCTTTCTTT.

The rearrangement uses TRBV5-1 and TRBJ1-1, with unresolved D. The germline V gene encodes CDR1 SGHRS and CDR2 YFSETQ. V lost 3 bases and J lost 1, with 10 bases in between. The CDR3 loop spans 14 amino acids. CDR3 amino acids: CASSWSEGNTEAFF. CDR3 coding DNA: TGCGCCAGCAGCTGGTCAGAGGGGAACACTGAAGCTTTCTTT.

The chain joins TRBV27 to TRBJ2-2; TRBD1 matches 9 bases. Looked up from germline, CDR1 is MNHEY and CDR2 is SMNVEV (reference sequence). V shed 4 bases, J shed 1 base, and the junction held 13 bases outside the gene matches. CDR3 length: 19 residues. Written as DNA, the CDR3 is TGTGCCAGCAGTTCACGTCCTTACAGGGGGCCCTGGAACACCGGGGAGCTGTTTTTT. Its translation: CASSSRPYRGPWNTGELFF.

The chain is built from TRBV15 and TRBJ2-7, with D possibly being TRBD2 (5 bases). V was trimmed by 1 base and J by 7 bases, leaving 11 bases between them. The V gene's germline CDR1 is LNHNV and CDR2 YYDKDF (reference sequence). The CDR3 runs to 13 residues. CDR3 DNA sequence: TGTGCCACCAGCAGAGGAGGGTTGGTGGAGCAGTACTTC. Its translation: CATSRGGLVEQYF.

This clone was picked up a small number of times. The rearrangement links TRBV27 to TRBJ2-5; 9 nucleotides agree with TRBD1. This CDR3 is built from 15 residues. With V trimmed by 4 bases and J by 5 bases, 8 bases remained unmatched. Germline V gene lookup returns CDR1 MNHEY and CDR2 SMNVEV (reference sequence). The CDR3 sequence is CASSSGDRGSETQYF. As DNA, the CDR3 is TGTGCCAGCAGTTCCGGAGACAGGGGGAGCGAGACCCAGTACTTC.

The V and J genes are TRBV2 and TRBJ1-5; TRBD1 matches at 12 bases. Germline CDR1 reads SNHLY; CDR2 reads FYNNEI. J gave up 7 bases and V 8 bases, and 6 bases lay outside the gene matches. The CDR3 runs 14 residues. As DNA, the CDR3 is TGTGCCAGCGCGGGACAGGGGGCTCGGCAGCCCCAGCATTTT. Translation gives CASAGQGARQPQHF.

The chain is built from TRBV19 and TRBJ2-7, with 10 bases that match TRBD1. This CDR3 has 18 amino acids. The germline V gene encodes CDR1 LNHDA and CDR2 SQIVND (reference sequence). Trimming at V came to 0 bases and at J to 3 bases, leaving 11 bases not matched to a gene. The CDR3 sequence: CASSIDGIRDRGYYEQYF. CDR3 in DNA: TGTGCCAGTAGTATAGACGGGATACGGGACAGGGGATACTACGAGCAGTACTTC.

The chain is built from TRBV19 and TRBJ2-3, with 12 positions matching TRBD2. The CDR3 spans 15 residues. Germline CDR1 is LNHDA and CDR2 is SQIVND (reference sequence). J lost 4 bases, V lost 4 bases, and 3 bases had no gene match. This CDR3 reads CASSTSSGRADTQYF. DNA of the CDR3: TGTGCCAGTAGTACCTCTAGCGGGAGGGCAGATACGCAGTATTTT.

The rearrangement uses TRBV6-1 and TRBJ1-6, with 8 bases aligning to TRBD1. CDR1 and CDR2 (germline): MNHNS, SASEGT. The CDR3 is 12 residues long. The V segment lost 10 bases and the J segment 8 bases; nucleotides outside the gene matches: 4. In nucleotides, the CDR3 is TGTGCCACACAGGGGGTCCATTCACCCCTCCACTTT. Encoded protein: CATQGVHSPLHF.

The chain is built from TRBV5-1 and TRBJ2-5, with a tentative D call TRBD1 (6 bases). CDR3 length: 14 residues. Trimming stripped 4 bases from V and 5 bases from J, with 15 bases between. Germline V lookup: CDR1 SGHRS, CDR2 YFSETQ. DNA of the CDR3: TGCGCCAGCAGCCCTGACAGGAGACAGGAGACCCAGTACTTC. It translates to CASSPDRRQETQYF.

This clone was seen only a few times. The gene calls are TRBV29-1 and TRBJ2-5; no definite D call. V gave up 4 bases and J gave up 5 bases, with 14 bases separating them. The CDR3 runs to 13 residues. Germline CDR1 and CDR2: SQVTM and ANQGSEA. The CDR3 loop is CSVATSPSETQYF. CDR3 in DNA: TGCAGCGTTGCGACAAGCCCATCGGAGACCCAGTACTTC.

The J gene is TRBJ2-1, the V gene TRBV11-3, with D perhaps matching TRBD2 (7 bases). The CDR3 covers 15 residues. In germline, CDR1 is SGHNT, CDR2 YENEEA. The ends were cut back, 5 bases at V and 9 bases at J, with 20 bases in the middle. Here the CDR3 reads CASSLRVGGRGEQFF. CDR3 DNA sequence: TGTGCCAGCAGCCTCCGAGTGGGGGGGCGGGGTGAGCAGTTCTTC.

The rearrangement uses TRBV19 and TRBJ2-6; 10 nucleotides match TRBD1. The CDR3 length is 17 residues. With 4 bases clipped from V and 0 bases from J, the junction kept 3 bases outside the gene matches. CDR1 and CDR2 from the germline V gene are LNHDA and SQIVND (reference sequence). CDR3 protein: CASSKRQGASGANVLTF. DNA for the CDR3: TGTGCCAGTAGTAAGCGACAGGGGGCCTCTGGGGCCAACGTCCTGACTTTC.

The CDR3 is CASSDGSGSGNTIYF. The DNA of the CDR3 is TGCGCCAGCAGTGACGGTAGTGGCTCTGGAAACACCATATATTTT. The rearrangement joins TRBV10-1 to TRBJ1-3, with no clear D. The germline V gene has CDR1 WNHNN and CDR2 SYGVQD (reference sequence). The CDR3 sequence is 15 residues long. V was pared by 3 bases and J by 0 bases, with 9 bases between.